The clone carrying this T cell receptor (gamma chain) has only a few counts. The antigen remains undetermined. A single base separates this from a much larger clone, so it may be a read error. The same CDR3 also results from other DNA sequences found in this sample. CDR3 length equals 13 residues. V lost 3 bases to trimming and J lost 0 bases; unmatched junction nucleotides: 2. Germline CDR1 is GITISATS and CDR2 is ISYDGTV (reference sequence). The template was reverse-transcribed extracted RNA. Pooled V-gene forward primers with one constant-region reverse primer generated the CDR3 amplicons by multiplex PCR. TCRdb fed the multiplex PCR reads into CATT to redo clone calling. The sample shows roughly 11,000 gamma-chain clones, roughly two fifths of them seen only once. The sorted cells were CD3+ Vdelta1+ Vdelta2- thymocytes from alphabeta-depleted thymus. Sorted Vdelta1+ thymocytes were about 98% to 99.6% pure.

These data belong to a study of Vδ1+ human thymocytes. Study results and limitations: Many TRG clonotypes were shared between donors; TRD repertoires were essentially private. Unlike peripheral blood Vdelta1+ controls, thymic delta-chain sequences included about 20% Vdelta2 and few Vdelta3. Highly polyclonal TRG and TRD repertoires with Gaussian CDR3 length distributions appeared in thymus.

The material sequenced was Vdelta1+ gamma-delta thymocytes from the thymus. The subset here: FACS-sorted CD3+ TCRalphabeta- TCRVdelta1+ TCRVdelta2- thymocytes. V usage is TRGV9 and J usage is TRGJ1 or TRGJ2. This receptor was identified in a boy in the first two years of life who had congenital heart surgery. The CDR3 sequence is CALWELNYYKKLF. The CDR3 region has the DNA TGTGCCTTGTGGGAGTTGAATTATTATAAGAAACTCTTT.